This T cell receptor beta chain came from a study of human T cells and chemical hapten exposure. About the research overall: TCR yield per sample varied, mainly due to pooled library volumes. General observations from the study: Sensitizing with DPC caused no change in TCRs above 1 in 1000 frequency.

Time point defined: healthy volunteer bleed at 6 weeks. Extraction yielded total RNA from whole blood (unfractionated). The CDR3 has 13 residues. With 5 bases removed from V and 7 bases from J, the gap between germline ends came to 14 bases. CDR1 and CDR2 (germline): SGHAT, FQNNGV. About this clonotype itself: Its antigen is not identified. Given a much more abundant clone one base away, this may be a read error.

The library attached unique molecular identifiers to individual cDNA molecules. TCRdb analysed the RACE reads with MiXCR anew, one entry per CDR3 protein. Here the sample spans about 77,000 distinct CDR3 sequences, around 9.4% being singletons. The origin of this receptor is a female donor in good health. Some clones in this sample may be carry-over from other donors' samples. Sequencing was carried out using whole blood. V gene TRBV11-2 combines with J gene TRBJ1-2, with D hard to call. CDR3 DNA sequence: TGTGCCAGCAGCCCGTTAGGGTTGGGTGGCTACACCTTC. Translating it yields CASSPLGLGGYTF.